This T cell receptor (beta chain) was captured by sequencing in a study of molecular identifiers for immune sequencing clone quantification. Using its own MiXCR run on the PCR reads, TCRdb lists one record per CDR3 protein. The sample lists roughly 97,000 distinct CDR3 sequences; more than 20% were seen once. CDR1 MGHRA and CDR2 YSYEKL come from the germline V gene. Trimming removed 5 bases from V and 3 bases from J; junction bases left unmatched: 5. The CDR3 has 15 residues. This clonotype was observed a few times. The chain has TRBV4-1 and TRBJ2-1; 9 nucleotides match TRBD1. The sequenced sample consisted of naive CD8+ T cells from blood, with Jurkat cell RNA spiked in. Subset given: FACS-sorted CD8+CD4-CCR7+CD45RA+ naive T cells. The sequence derives from a human donor in good health. Some libraries in this study had Jurkat cell RNA spiked in. This chain's CDR3 is CASSYRDRDYNEQFF. In DNA, the CDR3 is TGCGCCAGCAGCTACCGGGACAGGGACTACAATGAGCAGTTCTTC.